This T cell receptor (beta chain) comes out of a study of technical replicates of blood from several donors. Clones were read by immunoSEQ multiplex PCR, and TCRdb kept only the in-frame ones, dropping some. Of approximately 93,000 clones listed, about 93% are singletons. The V gene's germline CDR1 is SGHRS and CDR2 YFSETQ. This CDR3 has 15 amino acids. V was trimmed by 2 bases and J by 3 bases, leaving 14 bases between them. The origin of this receptor is a human donor in good health. The specimen sequenced was T cells isolated from PBMCs. The chain recombines TRBV5-1 with TRBJ1-2; possible D gene TRBD1, 6 bases. The CDR3 region has the DNA TGCGCCAGCAGCTTCACAGGGTCAAGAGACTATGGCTACACCTTC. It specifies CASSFTGSRDYGYTF.